This is a list of T cell receptor beta chains from one sample in a study of CD8 T cells in Susac syndrome. TCRdb passed the immunoSEQ multiplex PCR reads through MiXCR, listing each CDR3 protein once. This sample has about 180,000 distinct CDR3 sequences, with almost 96% found just once. The sequenced material came from CD4+ T cells from PBMCs. The receptors originated from a human donor with multiple sclerosis. Both conserved end residues are part of each CDR3. Each record gives: clone size, V gene, J gene, CDR3 protein. For some rows the clone size is stated as once, few or many, or as a class when expanded; others skip it.

size: -; V: TRBV11-1; J: TRBJ2-1; CDR3: CASSSGSISYNEQFF
size: -; V: TRBV9; J: TRBJ2-7; CDR3: CASSRGLAGYEQYF
size: -; V: TRBV6-5; J: TRBJ1-2; CDR3: CASSYFYGYTF
size: -; V: TRBV28; J: TRBJ1-3; CDR3: CASSPGQGNTIYF
size: -; V: TRBV3-1; J: TRBJ2-1; CDR3: CASSQGVGLAGHEQFF
size: once; V: TRBV9; J: TRBJ2-3; CDR3: CASSPPGLAAYF
size: once; V: TRBV20-1; J: TRBJ2-1; CDR3: CSALGIPGQSINEQFF
size: -; V: TRBV20-1; J: TRBJ2-3; CDR3: CSARVTTDTQYF
size: -; V: TRBV5-1; J: TRBJ2-5; CDR3: CASSRDRETQYF
size: -; V: TRBV18; J: TRBJ2-1; CDR3: CASSSMTGTGNEQFF
size: -; V: TRBV20-1; J: TRBJ2-3; CDR3: CSAATGGAAVTDTQYF
size: -; V: TRBV19; J: TRBJ1-1; CDR3: CASSSHRRDTEAFF
size: -; V: TRBV9; J: TRBJ2-5; CDR3: CASSAEAGVETQYF
size: -; V: TRBV3-1; J: TRBJ2-1; CDR3: CASSQPGWSYNEQFF
size: once; V: TRBV20-1; J: TRBJ2-4; CDR3: CSAAEAKNIQYF
size: -; V: TRBV30; J: TRBJ1-6; CDR3: CAWSVLRSPLHF
size: once; V: TRBV7-8; J: TRBJ2-1; CDR3: CASSLGYSGGVSYNEQFF
size: -; V: TRBV5-6; J: TRBJ2-5; CDR3: CASSPQAGAAETQYF
size: -; V: TRBV6-5; J: TRBJ1-5; CDR3: CASSYIGQGQPQHF
size: -; V: TRBV9; J: TRBJ2-2; CDR3: CASTKEMVNTGELFF
size: -; V: TRBV15; J: TRBJ2-5; CDR3: CATSRDLTQETQYF
size: -; V: TRBV5-4; J: TRBJ2-1; CDR3: CASSLQRGGYNEQFF
size: -; V: TRBV4-3; J: TRBJ2-3; CDR3: CASSQGPGPSTDTQYF
size: -; V: TRBV29-1; J: TRBJ1-1; CDR3: CSVGYEAFF
size: -; V: TRBV28; J: TRBJ2-3; CDR3: CASSSVAGLTDTQYF
size: -; V: TRBV14; J: TRBJ2-4; CDR3: CASSQAAGERAKNIQYF
size: -; V: TRBV19; J: TRBJ1-2; CDR3: CASSFLGPYYGYTF
size: -; V: TRBV3-1; J: TRBJ1-1; CDR3: CASSQDGDMNTEAFF
size: -; V: TRBV2; J: TRBJ1-2; CDR3: CASSETGFLYGYTF
size: -; V: TRBV11-3; J: TRBJ2-2; CDR3: CASSPGQGMNTGELFF
size: -; V: TRBV12-3/TRBV12-4; J: TRBJ2-5; CDR3: CASSRYNYRGRVQETQYF
size: -; V: TRBV6-2/TRBV6-3; J: TRBJ2-5; CDR3: CASIVTGSKGETQYF